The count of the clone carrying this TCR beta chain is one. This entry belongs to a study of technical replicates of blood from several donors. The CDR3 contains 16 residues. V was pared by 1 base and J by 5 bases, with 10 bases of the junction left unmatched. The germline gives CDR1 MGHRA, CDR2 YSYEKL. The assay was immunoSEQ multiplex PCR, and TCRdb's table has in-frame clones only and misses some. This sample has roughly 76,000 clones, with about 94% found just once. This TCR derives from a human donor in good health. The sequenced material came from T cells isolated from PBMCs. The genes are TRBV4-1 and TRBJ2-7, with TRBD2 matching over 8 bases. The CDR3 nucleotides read TGCGCCAGCAGCCAAGTTCAGACTAGCGTAGGTCACGAGCAGTACTTC. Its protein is CASSQVQTSVGHEQYF.